The 28 T cell receptor beta chains listed next were all sequenced from one sample in a study of blood T cells in healthy people across ages. A sample-barcoded 5' primer and a J-beta primer mix were used in a second PCR of about 7 to 12 cycles. Via MiXCR, TCRdb re-called the 5' RACE reads, giving one row per CDR3 protein. The sample lists fewer than 900,000 distinct CDR3 sequences, approximately 43% occurring once. The sequencing input was blood. The receptors were gathered from a woman aged 55-75 years in good health.

This rearrangement joins TRBV5-8 to TRBJ2-5, with 9 nucleotides matching TRBD1. The CDR3 is 15 residues long. J lost 0 bases, V lost 4 bases, and 4 bases had no gene match. Germline V CDR1 and CDR2: SGHTS, YDEGEE. The CDR3 reads CASSLTGGHQETQYF. For the CDR3, the DNA is TGTGCCAGCAGCCTGACAGGGGGGCACCAAGAGACCCAGTACTTC.

The chain is built from TRBV19 and TRBJ1-5; D ambiguous. V dropped 1 base and J dropped 3 bases, with 7 bases sitting between them. The CDR3 sequence is 14 residues long. Looked up from germline, CDR1 is LNHDA and CDR2 is SQIVND (reference sequence). CDR3 amino acids: CASSIVTINQPQHF. Here the CDR3 DNA reads TGTGCCAGTAGTATAGTAACGATCAATCAGCCCCAGCATTTT.

This clonotype was counted only a few times. The rearrangement joins TRBV29-1 to TRBJ2-1, with TRBD2 matching over 9 bases. From germline, CDR1 is SQVTM and CDR2 ANQGSEA. The J segment lost 9 bases and the V segment lost 8 bases, leaving 8 bases of the junction unmatched. The CDR3 length is 12 residues. CDR3 DNA sequence: TGCAGCTTTTTGCCTAGCGGGATTGAGCAGTTCTTC. This encodes CSFLPSGIEQFF.

The rearrangement uses TRBV29-1 and TRBJ2-5, with 8 bases fitting TRBD1. The V gene end was trimmed by 0 bases and the J gene end by 1 base; junction bases not matched to a gene: 16. The CDR3 runs to 19 residues. Looked up from germline, CDR1 is SQVTM and CDR2 is ANQGSEA. CDR3 in DNA: TGCAGCGTTGAAGACGTTTTTGCGAGGACAGGGATGTCCCAAGAGACCCAGTACTTC. It specifies CSVEDVFARTGMSQETQYF.

Turning to this clonotype: A clone one base away is much larger, so this may be a read error. The chain uses TRBV14 and TRBJ2-4; D gene uncertain. V shed 1 base and J shed 14 bases, with 15 bases lying between them. The CDR3 has 13 residues. Germline V gene lookup returns CDR1 SGHDN and CDR2 FVKESK. The CDR3 here is CASSQGPRPVKYF. DNA for the CDR3: TGTGCCAGCAGCCAAGGCCCCCGACCAGTCAAGTACTTC.

The chain carries TRBV3-1 and TRBJ2-3, with 8 bases matching TRBD2. The CDR3 covers 17 residues. The germline V gene encodes CDR1 LGHDT and CDR2 YNNKEL (reference sequence). V was pared by 1 base and J by 5 bases, with 11 bases of the junction left unmatched. CDR3 protein: CASSQGSGTRGEDTQYF. In DNA, the CDR3 is TGTGCCAGCAGCCAAGGCTCCGGGACTAGGGGGGAAGATACGCAGTATTTT.

This clonotype was picked up one time. The rearrangement joins TRBV5-8 to TRBJ2-1; TRBD2 is a possible D gene (5 bases). Looked up from germline, CDR1 is SGHTS and CDR2 is YDEGEE. The length of the CDR3 is 14 residues. The germline V and J ends were trimmed by 7 bases and 1 base, with 12 bases remaining between them. DNA of the CDR3: TGTGCCAGCGACCGCGGGTCTTCCTACAATGAGCAGTTCTTC. It is translated as CASDRGSSYNEQFF. Filled out from reference TRBV5-8 and TRBJ2-1, the complete variable domain reads EAGVTQSPTHLIKTRGQQATLRCSPISGHTSVYWYQQALGLGLQFLLWYDEGEERNRGNFPPRFSGRQFPNYSSELNVNALELEDSALYLCASDRGSSYNEQFFGPGTRLTVL.

The rearrangement joins TRBV29-1 to TRBJ1-1; D is undetermined. Germline assignment: CDR1 SQVTM and CDR2 ANQGSEA. V was cut by 4 bases and J by 1 base, with 10 bases left in between. The CDR3 runs 13 residues. The CDR3 sequence: CSVVDNPNTEAFF. The CDR3 DNA is TGCAGCGTTGTTGACAACCCGAACACTGAAGCTTTCTTT.

Regarding this clonotype: One junction end does not reproduce the germline sequence, and a read error may be involved. The CDR3 DNA reads TGTGCCTGCAGTTTGACGGGCTACACCTTC. Its protein is CACSLTGYTF. J is TRBJ1-2 and V is TRBV12-3 or TRBV12-4; no clear D. The CDR3 sequence is 10 residues long.

This chain joins TRBV20-1 and TRBJ2-3, with D maybe TRBD2 (7 bases). Germline V gene data show CDR1 as DFQATT and CDR2 as SNEGSKA (reference sequence). Trimming took off 4 bases at V and 3 bases at J, with 11 bases between the two ends. CDR3 size: 13 residues. Here the CDR3 DNA reads TGCAGTGCTAATAGGGGGGGGACAGATACGCAGTATTTT. It yields the protein CSANRGGTDTQYF.

This clonotype was observed many times. The chain has TRBV20-1 and TRBJ2-1; 13 bases are a match to TRBD2. The CDR3 is made up of 15 amino acids. V lost 0 bases and J lost 4; bases outside the gene matches: 0. CDR1 and CDR2 from the germline V gene are DFQATT and SNEGSKA (reference sequence). CDR3 in amino acids: CSARELAGGYNEQFF. The CDR3 DNA is TGCAGTGCTAGAGAACTAGCGGGAGGGTACAATGAGCAGTTCTTC.

This clonotype was seen at least ten times. J is TRBJ2-7 and V is TRBV5-1; the D gene is possibly TRBD1 (6 bases). The CDR3 is 13 residues long. V shed 4 bases and J shed 4 bases, with 12 bases lying between them. From germline, CDR1 is SGHRS and CDR2 YFSETQ. CDR3 region: CASSRQDLYEQYF. For the CDR3, the DNA is TGCGCCAGCAGCCGACAGGACCTATACGAGCAGTACTTC.

On this clonotype: A read error is possible here, since a much larger clone lies one base away. The chain uses TRBV6-5 and TRBJ2-7; D is unclear. Per germline, CDR1 MNHEY and CDR2 SVGAGI. This CDR3 is built from 13 residues. CDR3 sequence (DNA): TGTACCAGCAGTCCGGACCACTCCTACGAGCAGTACTTC. Translation: CTSSPDHSYEQYF.

This clonotype came up many times. The CDR3 loop is CASSYLGQGNYGYTF. As DNA, the CDR3 is TGTGCCAGCAGCTACCTGGGACAAGGCAACTATGGCTACACCTTC. V usage is TRBV3-1 and J usage is TRBJ1-2; possible D gene TRBD1, 6 bases. Germline V gene sequence: CDR1 LGHDT, CDR2 YNNKEL (reference sequence). V was trimmed by 5 bases and J by 2 bases, leaving 15 bases between them. The CDR3 totals 15 residues.

CDR3 amino acids: CASSLVVAGLYNEQFF. In nucleotides, the CDR3 is TGTGCCAGCAGCTTAGTAGTAGCGGGTCTTTACAATGAGCAGTTCTTC. The gene calls are TRBV7-2 and TRBJ2-1; 7 bases are shared with TRBD2. After removal of 1 base from V and 4 bases from J, the junction contained 7 bases not matched to a gene. The CDR3 totals 16 residues. The V gene's germline CDR1 is SGHTA and CDR2 FQGNSA.

The V gene is TRBV5-1, the J gene TRBJ2-5, with 7 bases fitting TRBD1. The DNA end lines up better with TRBJ2-7; the J call may be wrong. The CDR3 runs 14 residues. The germline CDR1 and CDR2 sequences are SGHRS and YFSETQ. CDR3 sequence reads: CASSLEGAMHEQYF. CDR3 in DNA: TGCGCCAGCAGCTTGGAGGGGGCTATGCACGAGCAGTACTTC.

V usage is TRBV27 and J usage is TRBJ1-4, with D tentatively TRBD1 (5 bases). Germline V gene lookup returns CDR1 MNHEY and CDR2 SMNVEV (reference sequence). V lost 7 bases and J 3 bases, leaving 18 bases between the germline ends. The CDR3 sequence is 16 residues long. CDR3 loop: CASNRRGGLPNEKLFF. The CDR3 DNA follows: TGTGCCAGCAACAGGCGAGGAGGGTTGCCTAATGAAAAACTGTTTTTT.

The chain combines TRBV25-1 with TRBJ2-1, with a tentative D call TRBD2 (5 bases). The assigned J gene may be wrong: the sequence end matches TRBJ2-7 better. The germline V gene encodes CDR1 MGHDK and CDR2 SYGVNS. The CDR3 has 16 residues. The CDR3 loop is CASSENGVLAYNEQYF. Here the CDR3 DNA reads TGTGCCAGCAGCGAGAACGGGGTTTTGGCCTACAATGAGCAGTACTTC.

There are many counts of this clonotype. The J gene is TRBJ2-1, the V gene TRBV7-2; D gene unclear. The V end was cut by 5 bases, the J end by 0 bases, with 8 bases between. Germline loops: CDR1 SGHTA, CDR2 FQGNSA. The CDR3 runs to 14 residues. The CDR3 region is CASSADFSYNEQFF. CDR3 bases: TGTGCCAGCAGCGCAGACTTCTCCTACAATGAGCAGTTCTTC.

This clonotype appeared a few times. The rearrangement uses TRBV7-9 and TRBJ2-1; D is undetermined. V was shortened by 5 bases and J by 6 bases, with 11 bases between the two germline ends. From germline, CDR1 is SEHNR and CDR2 FQNEAQ (reference sequence). The CDR3 is 13 residues long. The CDR3 sequence is CASSRDAVNEQFF. CDR3 bases: TGTGCCAGCAGCCGTGACGCAGTCAATGAGCAGTTCTTC.

This clonotype came up a few times. The chain uses TRBV20-1 and TRBJ2-3, with 9 positions matching TRBD2. The J segment lost 2 bases and the V segment lost 5 bases, leaving 11 bases of the junction unmatched. The CDR3 consists of 16 residues. Germline V gives CDR1 DFQATT, CDR2 SNEGSKA (reference sequence). The CDR3 DNA sequence: TGCAGTGCTCATAGCGGGGCTAGCGGGGACACAGATACGCAGTATTTT. Protein sequence: CSAHSGASGDTDTQYF.

This clonotype was seen at least ten times. A read error may be the cause here, since a much bigger clone is one base away. The V and J genes are TRBV7-8 and TRBJ2-1; no reliable D call. The germline V and J ends were trimmed by 5 bases and 7 bases, with 18 bases remaining between them. CDR1 is SGHVS and CDR2 is FQNEAQ in the germline V gene. This CDR3 has 15 amino acids. CDR3: CASSGKRGFANEQFF. CDR3 in DNA: TGTGCCAGCAGCGGAAAACGAGGATTTGCGAATGAGCAGTTCTTC.

The chain joins TRBV27 to TRBJ2-5; D perhaps matches TRBD1 (5 bases). This CDR3 has 15 residues. Germline CDR1 is MNHEY and CDR2 is SMNVEV (reference sequence). V shed 3 bases and J shed 11 bases, with 22 bases lying between them. The CDR3, as DNA: TGTGCCAGCAGTTTCGGTCAGGGCAAAGCCAATGAGCAGTACTTC. Its translation is CASSFGQGKANEQYF.

This clonotype was seen only a few times. The chain carries TRBV6-2 or TRBV6-3 and TRBJ2-7, with TRBD1 as a possible D gene (5 bases). CDR1 is MNHEY, CDR2 SVGEGT, per germline. V was pared by 5 bases and J by 1 base, with 12 bases between. This CDR3 contains 14 residues. DNA of the CDR3: TGTGCCAGCAGTCCGTCCAGACAGTCCTACGAGCAGTACTTC. The encoded protein is CASSPSRQSYEQYF.

A few counts support this clonotype. The chain recombines TRBV28 with TRBJ2-7, with D hard to call. Trimming stripped 6 bases from V and 2 bases from J, with 11 bases between. The germline V gene has CDR1 MDHEN and CDR2 SYDVKM. This CDR3 contains 13 residues. The CDR3 spells CASRTFAPYEQYF. As DNA, the CDR3 is TGTGCCAGCAGGACTTTTGCACCCTACGAGCAGTACTTC.

The chain uses TRBV20-1 and TRBJ1-1; 8 positions match TRBD1. CDR1 and CDR2 from the germline V gene are DFQATT and SNEGSKA (reference sequence). The CDR3 spans 15 residues. The V segment lost 4 bases and the J segment 4 bases; nucleotides outside the gene matches: 11. The chain's CDR3 is CSAKRTGIQSTEAFF. CDR3 DNA: TGCAGTGCTAAGCGGACAGGGATACAGTCCACTGAAGCTTTCTTT.

This clonotype was recorded only once. This could be a read error, since a much larger clone is one nucleotide away. The chain recombines TRBV29-1 with TRBJ1-1; D unresolved. Germline CDR1 reads SQVTM; CDR2 reads ANQGSEA. There are 12 residues in the CDR3. The V end was cut by 5 bases, the J end by 4 bases, with 11 bases between. The CDR3 loop reads CSVKGGSTEAFF. The CDR3 DNA is TGCAGCGTTAAGGGAGGGAGCACTGAAGCTTTCTTT. The entire variable domain, with the rest obtained from reference TRBV29-1 and TRBJ1-1, is as follows: SAVISQKPSRDICQRGTSLTIQCQVDSQVTMMFWYRQQPGQSLTLIATANQGSEATYESGFVIDKFPISRPNLTFSTLTVSNMSPEDSSIYLCSVKGGSTEAFFGQGTRLTVV.

V gene TRBV13 combines with J gene TRBJ2-4; 7 bases align to TRBD1. The DNA end lines up better with TRBJ2-5; the J call may be wrong. This CDR3 is 16 amino acids long. Per the germline V gene, CDR1 is PRHDT and CDR2 is FYEKMQ (reference sequence). CDR3: CASSLGGQATGETQYF. The CDR3 DNA reads TGTGCCAGCAGCTTAGGAGGACAGGCGACAGGGGAGACCCAGTACTTC.